This T cell receptor beta chain was identified during a study of blood T cell repertoires in COVID-19. This clone showed up just once. Only in-frame clones appear in the TCRdb table, and some are missing; sequencing was by immunoSEQ multiplex PCR. In the table there are 150,000 or so clones, about four fifths of which are singletons. Material for sequencing was peripheral blood. The receptor comes from a man in his fifties or sixties with acute or convalescent COVID-19.

CDR3 DNA sequence: TGTGCCAGCTGTATGGACAGGCTAAATGAAAAACTGTTTTTT. It codes for CASCMDRLNEKLFF. The chain links TRBV6-5 to TRBJ1-4; 7 bases align to TRBD1. The junction had 8 bases not matched to a gene; V was cut back by 8 bases and J by 5 bases. The V gene's germline CDR1 is MNHEY and CDR2 SVGAGI. The CDR3 is 14 amino acids.